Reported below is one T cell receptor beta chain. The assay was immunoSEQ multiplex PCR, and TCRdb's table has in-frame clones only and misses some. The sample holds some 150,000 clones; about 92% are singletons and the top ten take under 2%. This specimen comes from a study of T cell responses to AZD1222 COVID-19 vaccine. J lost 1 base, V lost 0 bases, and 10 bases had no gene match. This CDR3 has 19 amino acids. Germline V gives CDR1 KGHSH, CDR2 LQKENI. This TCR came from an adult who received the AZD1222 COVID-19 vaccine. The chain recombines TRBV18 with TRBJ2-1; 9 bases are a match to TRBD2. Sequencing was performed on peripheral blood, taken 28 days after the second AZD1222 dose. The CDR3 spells CASSPPFGGRAVSYNEQFF. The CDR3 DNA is TGTGCCAGCTCACCACCGTTTGGCGGGAGGGCCGTGTCCTACAATGAGCAGTTCTTC. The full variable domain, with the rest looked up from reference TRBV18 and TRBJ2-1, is NAGVMQNPRHLVRRRGQEARLRCSPMKGHSHVYWYRQLPEEGLKFMVYLQKENIIDESGMPKERFSAEFPKEGPSILRIQQVVRGDSAAYFCASSPPFGGRAVSYNEQFFGPGTRLTVL.